The clone carrying this T cell receptor (beta chain) was seen more than once but under ten times. Its target is not known. This specimen comes from a study of vaccination and CD4 T cells after COVID-19. The ends lost 3 bases at V and 4 bases at J; junction bases unmatched: 4. The CDR3 covers 15 residues. CDR1 and CDR2 from the germline V gene are LNHDA and SQIVND (reference sequence). The treatment was: approximately 11-day PBMC culture with coronavirus spike peptide pools or control peptides (ViraFEST assay). Peptide pool stimulation in ViraFEST expanded antigen-specific T cells, whose TCRs were then sequenced. Cultured CD4+ T cells had their DNA profiled by the Oncomine TCR Beta short-read assay. TCRdb recomputed calls from the PCR reads with MiXCR, one row per CDR3 protein. Of more than 15,000 distinct CDR3 sequences in the sample, 26% are singletons; the top ten hold under 13%.

The TCR comes from a human donor with COVID-19. Sequencing was carried out using cultured CD4+ T cells from blood. V and J are TRBV19 and TRBJ2-2, with 8 bases that match TRBD2. The CDR3 DNA sequence: TGTGCCAGTAGTATTGGCGGGGGGTTCACCGGGGAGCTGTTTTTT. It specifies CASSIGGGFTGELFF.